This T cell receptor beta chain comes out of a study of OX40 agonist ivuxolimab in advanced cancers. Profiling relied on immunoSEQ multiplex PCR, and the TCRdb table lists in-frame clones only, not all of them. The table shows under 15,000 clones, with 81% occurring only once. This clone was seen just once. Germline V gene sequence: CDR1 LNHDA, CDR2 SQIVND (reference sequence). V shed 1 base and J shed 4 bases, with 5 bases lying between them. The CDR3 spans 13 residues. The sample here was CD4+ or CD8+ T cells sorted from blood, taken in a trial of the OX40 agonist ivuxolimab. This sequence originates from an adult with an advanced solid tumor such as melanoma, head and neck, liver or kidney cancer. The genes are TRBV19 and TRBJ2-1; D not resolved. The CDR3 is CASSIVGYNEQFF. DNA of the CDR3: TGTGCCAGTAGTATAGTGGGGTACAATGAGCAGTTCTTC.